One sample yielded the 10 T cell receptor beta chains listed below, sequenced in a study of vaccination and CD4 T cells after COVID-19. At the Johns Hopkins FTIC core, DNA taken from cultured CD4+ T cells was sequenced by way of the Oncomine TCR Beta short-read assay. TCRdb re-derived calls from the PCR reads in MiXCR, one entry per CDR3 protein. Found here are under 20,000 distinct CDR3 sequences, around 50% of them singletons; the top ten hold around 7.7%. This sample's treatment: approximately 9-day PBMC culture with coronavirus spike peptide pools or control peptides (ViraFEST assay). No antigen is known for these receptors. Source: CD4+ T cells from blood, cultured in vitro, taken before SARS-CoV-2 vaccination. The receptors originated from a human donor who had recovered from COVID-19.

The chain couples TRBV6-5 to TRBJ2-1; 7 positions match TRBD2. Germline CDR1 is MNHEY and CDR2 is SVGAGI. This CDR3 spans 15 amino acids. V shed 3 bases, J shed 3 bases, and the junction held 5 bases outside the gene matches. In nucleotides, the CDR3 is TGTGCCAGCAGTTATCGTCTAGCGGACTACAATGAGCAGTTCTTC. It specifies CASSYRLADYNEQFF.

This clonotype occurred a few times. The genes are TRBV20-1 and TRBJ2-2; TRBD1 might be the D (6 bases). Germline V gene sequence: CDR1 DFQATT, CDR2 SNEGSKA (reference sequence). Trimming shortened V by 3 bases and J by 9 bases, and 23 bases separated the two germline ends. This CDR3 is 16 amino acids long. The CDR3 region is CSASRTGTKVWRELFF. For the CDR3, the DNA is TGCAGTGCTAGCCGCACAGGGACAAAGGTCTGGCGGGAGCTGTTTTTT.

In nucleotides, the CDR3 is TGTGCCAGCAGTTCATGGGACAGGGGGTTTGAGACCCAGTACTTC. Amino acids: CASSSWDRGFETQYF. The V gene is TRBV27, the J gene TRBJ2-5, with TRBD1 matching 11 bases. Germline lookup yields CDR1 MNHEY and CDR2 SMNVEV (reference sequence). J gave up 5 bases and V 4 bases, and 6 bases lay outside the gene matches. CDR3 length equals 15 residues.

This chain connects TRBV20-1 to TRBJ1-5, with 7 bases aligning to TRBD1. Germline CDR1 and CDR2: DFQATT and SNEGSKA (reference sequence). The CDR3 runs to 15 residues. The V segment lost 4 bases and the J segment 7 bases; nucleotides outside the gene matches: 13. The chain's CDR3 is CSAKEVGQDVQPQHF. The CDR3 nucleotides read TGCAGTGCTAAAGAGGTAGGACAGGACGTCCAGCCCCAGCATTTT.

J is TRBJ1-6 and V is TRBV6-1; D remains ambiguous. The CDR3 length is 13 residues. V was trimmed by 6 bases and J by 6 bases, leaving 9 bases between them. CDR1 is MNHNS and CDR2 is SASEGT in the germline V gene. The CDR3 reads CASRRVGNSPLHF. As DNA, the CDR3 is TGTGCCAGCAGACGGGTGGGTAATTCACCCCTCCACTTT.

The gene calls are TRBV11-2 and TRBJ2-7, with TRBD2 as a possible D gene (5 bases). V was shortened by 5 bases and J by 0 bases, with 11 bases between the two germline ends. The V gene's germline CDR1 is SGHAT and CDR2 FQNNGV. CDR3 length equals 14 residues. Here the CDR3 DNA reads TGTGCCAGCAGCCCCGGAGCGGCCTCCTACGAGCAGTACTTC. This translates into CASSPGAASYEQYF.

The chain has TRBV28 and TRBJ2-7; D may be TRBD2 (5 bases). V dropped 7 bases and J dropped 0 bases, with 16 bases sitting between them. The germline gives CDR1 MDHEN, CDR2 SYDVKM. The CDR3 has 15 residues. The CDR3 region is CASTRPGLGSYEQYF. The CDR3 DNA is TGTGCCAGCACCAGACCCGGACTGGGCTCCTACGAGCAGTACTTC.

This chain joins TRBV6-2 or TRBV6-3 and TRBJ1-2, with D possibly being TRBD1 (5 bases). Germline values: CDR1 MNHEY, CDR2 SVGEGT. The V gene lost 4 bases and the J gene lost 2 bases, with 11 bases spanning the gap. The CDR3 length is 14 residues. The DNA of the CDR3 is TGTGCCAGCAGTTCACCGACAGTAAACTATGGCTACACCTTC. Its protein is CASSSPTVNYGYTF.

This clonotype was detected a few times. This chain links TRBV6-1 with TRBJ2-7; a weak D match, TRBD1 (5 bases). The CDR3 runs 11 residues. Trimming cost V 5 bases and J 3 bases, with 5 bases left between them. CDR1 and CDR2 from the germline V gene are MNHNS and SASEGT. CDR3 bases: TGTGCCAGCAGTACAGGCTACGAGCAGTACTTC. This codes for CASSTGYEQYF.

The J gene is TRBJ2-1, the V gene TRBV2, with TRBD1 as a possible D gene (5 bases). CDR3 length: 11 amino acids. Germline CDR1 and CDR2: SNHLY and FYNNEI. Trimming cost V 8 bases and J 4 bases, with 6 bases left between them. CDR3 in DNA: TGTGCCAGCGGACAATACAATGAGCAGTTCTTC. Amino acid sequence: CASGQYNEQFF.